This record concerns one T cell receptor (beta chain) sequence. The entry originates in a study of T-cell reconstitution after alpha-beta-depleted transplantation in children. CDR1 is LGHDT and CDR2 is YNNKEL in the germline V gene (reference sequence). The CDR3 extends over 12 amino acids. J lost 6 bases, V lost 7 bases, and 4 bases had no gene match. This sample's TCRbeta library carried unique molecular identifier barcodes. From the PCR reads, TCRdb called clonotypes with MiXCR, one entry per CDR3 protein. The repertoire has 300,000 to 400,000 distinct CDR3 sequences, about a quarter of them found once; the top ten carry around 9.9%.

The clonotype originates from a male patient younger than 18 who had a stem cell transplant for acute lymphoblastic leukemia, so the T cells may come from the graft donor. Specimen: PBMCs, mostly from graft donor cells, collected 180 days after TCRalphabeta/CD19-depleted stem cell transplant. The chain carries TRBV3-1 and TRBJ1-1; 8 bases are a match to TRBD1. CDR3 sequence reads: CASTRGQAEAFF. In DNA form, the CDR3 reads TGTGCCAGCACCCGGGGACAGGCTGAAGCTTTCTTT.